What follows describes a single T cell receptor (beta chain). Antigen unknown. This record comes from a study of cytomegalovirus exposure and HLA in healthy donors. Study-wide background: The Caucasian-associated ancestry cluster held around four fifths of 300 to 500 genotyped donors.

Findings and caveats of the study: Among TCR beta chains of equal frequency, HLA-associated ones were more clonally expanded in a later analysis.

Regarding donors, all were healthy bone marrow donors. PCR employed 60 Vbeta and 13 Jbeta primers. TCRdb's copy holds only in-frame clones and misses some; the assay was immunoSEQ multiplex PCR. Of roughly 86,000 clones listed, approximately 68% are singletons. CDR3 length equals 16 residues. Trimming removed 3 bases at V and 3 bases at J, with 19 bases between. In germline, CDR1 is SGHNT, CDR2 YYREEE (reference sequence). Sequencing was done on a sample of PBMCs. The gene calls are TRBV5-4 and TRBJ2-7; possible D gene TRBD2, 5 bases. This clonotype originated in a woman aged 45-65 years in good health and CMV-seropositive. Here the CDR3 reads CASSSDSRKRIYEQYF. In DNA form, the CDR3 reads TGTGCCAGCAGCTCGGACTCCAGAAAACGTATCTACGAGCAGTACTTC. The entire variable domain, with the rest obtained from reference TRBV5-4 and TRBJ2-7, is as follows: ETGVTQSPTHLIKTRGQQVTLRCSSQSGHNTVSWYQQALGQGPQFIFQYYREEENGRGNFPPRFSGLQFPNYSSELNVNALELDDSALYLCASSSDSRKRIYEQYFGPGTRLTVT.